One and the same sample provided the 32 T cell receptor beta chains below, sequenced in a study of T-cell memory formation after mild COVID-19. TCRdb processed the 5' RACE reads anew with MiXCR; each CDR3 protein has one entry. The table shows over 120,000 distinct CDR3 sequences, with about 23% occurring only once. Sequenced sample: PBMCs or a T cell subset sorted from them (not recorded which). The source is an adult woman who had mild COVID-19 (a few samples of this study predate the infection). Cell type and time point are not known.

The chain combines TRBV5-1 with TRBJ2-7; D uncertain. Germline V gene data show CDR1 as SGHRS and CDR2 as YFSETQ. The germline V and J ends were trimmed by 0 bases and 3 bases, with 4 bases remaining between them. This CDR3 region has 12 residues. CDR3 protein: CASSLVNYEQYF. The CDR3 region has the DNA TGCGCCAGCAGCTTGGTCAACTACGAGCAGTACTTC.

This chain links TRBV24-1 with TRBJ1-5; D is unclear. The CDR3 is made up of 15 amino acids. Germline loops: CDR1 KGHDR, CDR2 SFDVKD. V was cut by 2 bases and J by 1 base, with 8 bases left in between. The CDR3 here is CATSDSGRSNQPQHF. CDR3 nucleotides: TGTGCCACCAGTGATTCTGGACGGAGCAATCAGCCCCAGCATTTT.

The genes are TRBV19 and TRBJ2-1; possibly TRBD2 for D (6 bases). With 5 bases removed from V and 3 bases from J, the gap between germline ends came to 11 bases. Germline V gives CDR1 LNHDA, CDR2 SQIVND (reference sequence). This CDR3 contains 14 residues. The CDR3 DNA sequence: TGTGCCAGTAGTCCCGGGGGAGACTACAATGAGCAGTTCTTC. Its protein is CASSPGGDYNEQFF.

The rearrangement uses TRBV5-1 and TRBJ2-7; D remains unclear. In germline, CDR1 is SGHRS, CDR2 YFSETQ. V lost 0 bases, J lost 3 bases, and 10 bases lay in between. The CDR3 runs 14 residues. CDR3 coding DNA: TGCGCCAGCAGCTTGGGAGCCAGCAACTACGAGCAGTACTTC. This gives the protein CASSLGASNYEQYF.

V usage is TRBV27 and J usage is TRBJ2-6; D not resolved. Deletions cut 11 bases from V and 3 bases from J, with 11 bases between. The CDR3 length is 13 residues. Germline CDR1 is MNHEY and CDR2 is SMNVEV (reference sequence). The CDR3: CAASADGANVLTF. The CDR3 DNA reads as TGTGCCGCCTCGGCAGATGGGGCCAACGTCCTGACTTTC.

The chain uses TRBV29-1 and TRBJ2-7; perhaps TRBD2 as D (5 bases). This CDR3 contains 12 residues. Germline values: CDR1 SQVTM, CDR2 ANQGSEA. V was shortened by 2 bases and J by 3 bases, with 8 bases between the two germline ends. This CDR3 reads CSVEWERYEQYF. As DNA, the CDR3 is TGCAGCGTTGAATGGGAGCGCTACGAGCAGTACTTC.

This clonotype was seen more than once but under ten times. V and J are TRBV10-3 and TRBJ1-1; D gene ambiguous. Germline V lookup: CDR1 ENHRY, CDR2 SYGVKD. This CDR3 region has 11 residues. V gave up 6 bases and J gave up 1 base, with 3 bases separating them. The CDR3 sequence is CAISQNTEAFF. In DNA, the CDR3 is TGTGCCATCAGCCAGAACACTGAAGCTTTCTTT.

The sample holds a few counts of this clonotype. V is TRBV29-1 and J is TRBJ2-7, with TRBD1 as a possible D gene (5 bases). Germline CDR1 is SQVTM and CDR2 is ANQGSEA. The ends were cut back, 5 bases at V and 2 bases at J, with 19 bases in the middle. The length of the CDR3 is 15 residues. Here the CDR3 reads CSVRHWGQEAYEQYF. The CDR3 nucleotides are TGCAGCGTTCGGCATTGGGGCCAAGAAGCCTACGAGCAGTACTTC.

This clonotype was counted between two and nine times. The chain is built from TRBV4-2 and TRBJ1-1; no clear D. In germline, CDR1 is LGHNA, CDR2 YNFKEQ. Between the trimmed V and J ends, which lost 0 bases and 0 bases, there was a span of 14 bases. This CDR3 comprises 17 residues. The CDR3 DNA sequence: TGTGCCAGCAGCCAAGATTACGAGGGTTTAGTGAACACTGAAGCTTTCTTT. Translation: CASSQDYEGLVNTEAFF.

This clonotype has just a few counts. The chain employs TRBV5-1 and TRBJ1-5, with 9 bases matching TRBD1. Trimming removed 4 bases from V and 7 bases from J; junction bases left unmatched: 15. Germline-derived CDR1 and CDR2 are SGHRS and YFSETQ. The CDR3 loop spans 17 amino acids. CDR3 in DNA: TGCGCCAGCAGCATTGGGCCAGGACAGGGGTTCGACCAGCCCCAGCATTTT. Translated: CASSIGPGQGFDQPQHF.

This clonotype turned up a few times. This sequence joins TRBV5-5 and TRBJ2-2; unclear D gene. Germline values: CDR1 SGHKS, CDR2 YYEKEE (reference sequence). Trimming shortened V by 0 bases and J by 7 bases, and 4 bases separated the two germline ends. The CDR3 is 12 residues long. This CDR3 is CASSLARGELFF. The CDR3, as DNA: TGTGCCAGCAGCTTGGCCCGCGGGGAGCTGTTTTTT. The variable domain in full, completed from reference TRBV5-5 and TRBJ2-2, reads DAGVTQSPTHLIKTRGQQVTLRCSPISGHKSVSWYQQVLGQGPQFIFQYYEKEERGRGNFPDRFSARQFPNYSSELNVNALLLGDSALYLCASSLARGELFFGEGSRLTVL.

This clonotype occurred a few times. The chain couples TRBV4-1 to TRBJ2-3; no definite D call. Trimming took 0 bases from V and 14 from J, leaving 15 bases between them. The CDR3 loop spans 13 amino acids. Per germline, CDR1 MGHRA and CDR2 YSYEKL. The DNA for the CDR3 is TGCGCCAGCAGCCAAGATACCGTCACTTTGGTGTATTTT. Its translation is CASSQDTVTLVYF.

This rearrangement joins TRBV5-6 to TRBJ1-5; 9 bases line up with TRBD1. J lost 6 bases, V lost 4 bases, and 5 bases had no gene match. The CDR3 is 14 amino acids. Germline V gene sequence: CDR1 SGHDT, CDR2 YYEEEE. CDR3 sequence (DNA): TGTGCCAGCAGCCAACAGGGGGCTTCTCAGCCCCAGCATTTT. Its translation: CASSQQGASQPQHF.

V usage is TRBV30 and J usage is TRBJ2-7; no clear D gene. The CDR3 contains 14 residues. Germline CDR1 GTSNPN, CDR2 SVGIG (reference sequence). The ends were cut back, 0 bases at V and 4 bases at J, with 13 bases in the middle. The chain's CDR3 is CAWSVSGLVYEQYF. In DNA form, the CDR3 reads TGTGCCTGGAGTGTGTCGGGTCTCGTTTACGAGCAGTACTTC.

This clonotype occurred a few times. The V and J genes are TRBV29-1 and TRBJ1-1; D is unclear. V shed 5 bases and J shed 0 bases, with 4 bases lying between them. Germline V gives CDR1 SQVTM, CDR2 ANQGSEA. The CDR3 consists of 11 residues. The CDR3 spells CSVLVNTEAFF. CDR3 DNA: TGCAGCGTTTTGGTGAACACTGAAGCTTTCTTT.

In DNA, the CDR3 is TGTGCCAGCATCCCCCTAGGTGGAGGGGAGCAAGAGACCCAGTACTTC. This gives the protein CASIPLGGGEQETQYF. The V and J genes are TRBV7-9 and TRBJ2-5; tentative D call: TRBD2 (6 bases). Germline V gene lookup returns CDR1 SEHNR and CDR2 FQNEAQ (reference sequence). The length of the CDR3 is 16 residues. Deletions cut 7 bases from V and 2 bases from J, with 20 bases between.

This clonotype was found a few times. The chain has TRBV15 and TRBJ2-7; tentatively, D is TRBD1 (5 bases). Germline CDR1 is LNHNV and CDR2 is YYDKDF (reference sequence). There are 16 residues in the CDR3. V was trimmed by 0 bases and J by 3 bases, leaving 15 bases between them. CDR3 residues: CATSRDQGIGVYEQYF. As DNA, the CDR3 is TGTGCCACCAGCAGAGATCAGGGTATTGGGGTCTACGAGCAGTACTTC.

This clonotype was seen a few times. The chain combines TRBV5-6 with TRBJ2-7; TRBD1 might be the D (5 bases). The CDR3 consists of 14 residues. CDR1 and CDR2 from the germline V gene are SGHDT and YYEEEE. V was trimmed by 0 bases and J by 2 bases, leaving 9 bases between them. The CDR3 DNA reads as TGTGCCAGCAGCTTGGGCGGACACGCCTACGAGCAGTACTTC. It is translated as CASSLGGHAYEQYF.

This clonotype occurred a few times. The chain combines TRBV15 with TRBJ2-5; D might be TRBD1 or TRBD2, each matching 6 bases. Germline V gene sequence: CDR1 LNHNV, CDR2 YYDKDF (reference sequence). With 1 base removed from V and 1 base from J, the gap between germline ends came to 10 bases. CDR3 length: 15 amino acids. CDR3: CATSRGGAAQETQYF. The CDR3 coding sequence is TGTGCCACCAGCAGAGGGGGGGCGGCCCAAGAGACCCAGTACTTC.

This chain uses TRBV10-3 with TRBJ2-5, with TRBD1 as a possible D gene (6 bases). CDR1 is ENHRY, CDR2 SYGVKD, per germline. This CDR3 comprises 15 residues. Trimming took off 3 bases at V and 0 bases at J, with 11 bases between the two ends. DNA for the CDR3: TGTGCCATCAGTGACTACGACAGGTACCAAGAGACCCAGTACTTC. It is translated as CAISDYDRYQETQYF.

This clonotype was found a few times. The V and J genes are TRBV7-9 and TRBJ2-1, with 11 bases lining up with TRBD2. Germline V CDR1 and CDR2: SEHNR, FQNEAQ (reference sequence). V gave up 4 bases and J gave up 7 bases; unmatched junction bases: 9. The CDR3 loop spans 16 amino acids. The CDR3, as DNA: TGTGCCAGCAGCTCCAATAGCGGGAGGGCCTGGAATGAGCAGTTCTTC. This codes for CASSSNSGRAWNEQFF.

This clonotype was detected a few times. DNA for the CDR3: TGCAGCGTTGATGAGGGACTTGAGCAGTTCTTC. This gives the protein CSVDEGLEQFF. V gene TRBV29-1 combines with J gene TRBJ2-1; tentative D call: TRBD2 (6 bases). Per germline, CDR1 SQVTM and CDR2 ANQGSEA. Trimming took off 3 bases at V and 9 bases at J, with 9 bases between the two ends. CDR3 length: 11 amino acids.

The J gene is TRBJ2-3, the V gene TRBV7-3, with 13 bases matching TRBD2. Trimming at V came to 0 bases and at J to 4 bases, leaving 7 bases not matched to a gene. CDR1 SGHTA and CDR2 FQGTGA come from the germline V gene. This CDR3 comprises 18 residues. In DNA form, the CDR3 reads TGTGCCAGCAGCTTAACCCTACTAGCGGGAGGGCTGGCAGATACGCAGTATTTT. It translates to CASSLTLLAGGLADTQYF.

J is TRBJ1-2 and V is TRBV5-1, with 7 bases fitting TRBD1. The length of the CDR3 is 15 residues. CDR1 and CDR2 (germline): SGHRS, YFSETQ. Trimming took 3 bases from V and 2 from J; bases not matched to a gene: 7. Written as DNA, the CDR3 is TGCGCCAGCAGCTCCCCGGGACAGTACAACTATGGCTACACCTTC. It encodes CASSSPGQYNYGYTF.

A few counts support this clonotype. V and J are TRBV5-1 and TRBJ2-6; D is perhaps TRBD1 (5 bases). The CDR3 has 14 amino acids. Germline CDR1 reads SGHRS; CDR2 reads YFSETQ. Trimming removed 3 bases at V and 4 bases at J, with 8 bases between. CDR3 bases: TGCGCCAGCAGCTCGACAGCCGGGGCCAACGTCCTGACTTTC. Protein: CASSSTAGANVLTF.

This clonotype was found a few times. This chain joins TRBV12-3 or TRBV12-4 and TRBJ1-2, with 7 bases lining up with TRBD1. This CDR3 contains 15 residues. Losses at the gene ends were 5 bases for V and 2 bases for J; bases not matched to a gene: 8. CDR3 in amino acids: CASSLPGQYNYGYTF. In DNA, the CDR3 is TGTGCCAGCAGTCTCCCGGGACAGTACAACTATGGCTACACCTTC.

CDR3: CASSGGGGWIEQYF. The CDR3 coding sequence is TGTGCCAGCAGCGGCGGTGGGGGCTGGATCGAGCAGTACTTC. The chain carries TRBV5-6 and TRBJ2-7; D is perhaps TRBD1 (6 bases). Germline lookup yields CDR1 SGHDT and CDR2 YYEEEE. The CDR3 contains 14 residues. V lost 4 bases and J 6 bases, leaving 17 bases between the germline ends.

There are a few counts of this clonotype. The V gene is TRBV3-1, the J gene TRBJ1-5; 7 nucleotides line up with TRBD1. With V trimmed by 10 bases and J by 0 bases, 6 bases remained unmatched. Germline-derived CDR1 and CDR2 are LGHDT and YNNKEL (reference sequence). This CDR3 has 14 residues. The CDR3 DNA is TGTGCCACAGGGGGACAGAATAGCAATCAGCCCCAGCATTTT. Protein product: CATGGQNSNQPQHF.

The chain is built from TRBV5-1 and TRBJ2-7; 8 bases line up with TRBD2. The V and J ends lost 3 bases and 7 bases, in that order; junction bases with no gene match: 9. This CDR3 is built from 14 residues. CDR1 is SGHRS and CDR2 is YFSETQ in the germline V gene. DNA of the CDR3: TGCGCCAGCAGCTACCAAGCGGGGGCCCGAGAGCAGTACTTC. This translates into CASSYQAGAREQYF.

J is TRBJ1-5 and V is TRBV6-2 or TRBV6-3; possibly TRBD1 for D (6 bases). Germline V gives CDR1 MNHEY, CDR2 SVGEGT. V lost 5 bases to trimming and J lost 6 bases, with 17 bases between them. The CDR3 consists of 15 residues. Here the CDR3 reads CASSPGAGSGQPQHF. The CDR3 DNA is TGTGCCAGCAGTCCAGGGGCAGGGTCGGGTCAGCCCCAGCATTTT.

Only a few counts were recorded for this clonotype. The genes are TRBV4-1 and TRBJ1-1, with D perhaps TRBD1 (5 bases). The CDR3 sequence is 13 residues long. From germline, CDR1 is MGHRA and CDR2 YSYEKL. Trimming left V 4 bases short and J 1 base short, with 7 bases between. The DNA of the CDR3 is TGCGCCAGCAGCCGGGGCAGGAACACTGAAGCTTTCTTT. Translation gives CASSRGRNTEAFF.

J is TRBJ1-1 and V is TRBV7-8; unclear D gene. The CDR3 runs 12 residues. Trimming removed 3 bases from V and 6 bases from J, with 8 bases in between. Germline V gene data show CDR1 as SGHVS and CDR2 as FQNEAQ. CDR3 protein: CASSLGVSEAFF. The CDR3 coding sequence is TGTGCCAGCAGCTTGGGAGTCTCTGAAGCTTTCTTT.